These 17 T cell receptor beta chains came from one sample sequenced in a study of CD8 T cells in Susac syndrome (dated by TCRdb to between 2017 and 2020). The library was prepared using the immunoSEQ multiplex PCR assay. RNA was extracted using the RNeasy kit, and about 0.5 to 1 ug of the RNA was reverse transcribed with random hexamers. TCRdb applied fastp at Q25 and MiXCR to the public reads, then kept only in-frame beta chains. Rows are unified per CDR3 protein, each entry keeping the most common DNA and genes. In all, the sample holds 65,000 to 85,000 distinct CDR3 sequences, and roughly 92% of those were seen once. The top ten clonotypes cover less than 0.6% of the sample. The specimen sequenced was CD8+ T cells from PBMCs. The receptors stem from a human donor with Susac syndrome.

The V call is TRBV19, the J call TRBJ1-5; no clear D. Trimming pared 3 bases from V and 0 bases from J, leaving 6 bases between. The CDR3 loop spans 14 amino acids. Per the germline V gene, CDR1 is LNHDA and CDR2 is SQIVND (reference sequence). The CDR3 spells CASSIPYSNQPQHF. CDR3 DNA: TGTGCCAGTAGTATCCCCTATAGCAATCAGCCCCAGCATTTT.

The chain joins TRBV2 to TRBJ2-5; possible D gene TRBD2, 5 bases. V was clipped by 7 bases and J by 7 bases, with 13 bases between them. In germline, CDR1 is SNHLY, CDR2 FYNNEI. The length of the CDR3 is 12 residues. The CDR3 DNA follows: TGTGCCAGCACGGGAACTAGTGGGACCCAGTACTTC. Its protein product is CASTGTSGTQYF.

The V and J genes are TRBV7-6 and TRBJ2-5; a weak D match, TRBD1 (6 bases). The CDR3 has 15 amino acids. CDR1 SGHVS and CDR2 FNYEAQ come from the germline V gene. V was pared by 1 base and J by 1 base, with 10 bases between. In DNA, the CDR3 is TGTGCCAGCAGCTTAGGGGGACATACCCAAGAGACCCAGTACTTC. Translating it yields CASSLGGHTQETQYF.

V usage is TRBV30 and J usage is TRBJ2-5; D is ambiguous. V was clipped by 0 bases and J by 1 base, with 6 bases between them. The germline gives CDR1 GTSNPN, CDR2 SVGIG (reference sequence). This CDR3 spans 13 amino acids. CDR3 amino acids: CAWSVKAQETQYF. The CDR3 nucleotides read TGTGCCTGGAGTGTAAAGGCCCAAGAGACCCAGTACTTC.

V and J are TRBV14 and TRBJ2-1; 12 bases are a match to TRBD2. V lost 1 base and J lost 7; bases outside the gene matches: 5. The CDR3 spans 16 residues. Germline CDR1 reads SGHDN; CDR2 reads FVKESK. CDR3 DNA sequence: TGTGCCAGCAGCCAAGGTCTAGCGGGAGGGCTAAATGAGCAGTTCTTC. Its translation: CASSQGLAGGLNEQFF.

This clonotype has a handful of counts. This chain links TRBV19 with TRBJ2-7, with D tentatively TRBD1 (5 bases). CDR1 is LNHDA and CDR2 is SQIVND in the germline V gene (reference sequence). The CDR3 has 13 amino acids. V was trimmed by 5 bases and J by 3 bases, leaving 11 bases between them. The DNA for the CDR3 is TGTGCCAGTAGTTTTGGTCAGGGCTACGAGCAGTACTTC. Translating it yields CASSFGQGYEQYF.

The V call is TRBV11-1, the J call TRBJ1-1; D gene uncertain. V was clipped by 4 bases and J by 0 bases, with 33 bases between them. CDR1 and CDR2 from the germline V gene are SGHAT and FQDESV (reference sequence). The CDR3 covers 22 residues. CDR3 in amino acids: CASSSTKPLNSYHSQMNTEAFF. CDR3 DNA: TGTGCCAGCAGCTCTACCAAGCCATTGAATAGCTACCACAGCCAGATGAACACTGAAGCTTTCTTT.

This sequence joins TRBV5-8 and TRBJ1-5; 11 bases are a match to TRBD1. Trimming removed 4 bases from V and 5 bases from J; junction bases left unmatched: 8. Germline V gene data show CDR1 as SGHTS and CDR2 as YDEGEE. The CDR3 length is 16 residues. CDR3 in DNA: TGTGCCAGCAGCACCGGGACAGGGGGTGGGGATCAGCCCCAGCATTTT. The encoded protein is CASSTGTGGGDQPQHF.

This clonotype was seen more than once but under ten times. This sequence joins TRBV9 and TRBJ2-7, with TRBD1 identical over 7 bases. V shed 3 bases, J shed 3 bases, and the junction held 6 bases outside the gene matches. The CDR3 has 14 residues. Germline CDR1 is SGDLS and CDR2 is YYNGEE. The CDR3 nucleotides are TGTGCCAGCAGCGAGGGACAGAGTGACTACGAGCAGTACTTC. Translating gives CASSEGQSDYEQYF.

CDR3 DNA: TGTGCCAGCAGTGAAACGCCGTCCAGTAGGGATTTCTTT. Protein: CASSETPSSRDFF. The chain joins TRBV6-1 to TRBJ1-1; no clear D. The CDR3 length is 13 residues. In germline, CDR1 is MNHNS, CDR2 SASEGT. V was trimmed by 2 bases and J by 13 bases, leaving 17 bases between them.

The gene calls are TRBV20-1 and TRBJ2-7; maybe TRBD2 (5 bases). This CDR3 comprises 12 residues. The V end was cut by 5 bases, the J end by 7 bases, with 15 bases between. Germline V gene sequence: CDR1 DFQATT, CDR2 SNEGSKA (reference sequence). CDR3 coding DNA: TGCAGTGCTGCTCTAAGCCGGGGAGAGCAGTACTTC. Amino acid sequence: CSAALSRGEQYF.

The V call is TRBV6-1, the J call TRBJ2-1; either TRBD1 or TRBD2 may supply D (5 bases each). This CDR3 has 14 residues. Germline V CDR1 and CDR2: MNHNS, SASEGT. V lost 4 bases and J 0 bases, leaving 7 bases between the germline ends. In nucleotides, the CDR3 is TGTGCCAGCAGTGCAGGGAGCTCCTACAATGAGCAGTTCTTC. This sequence encodes CASSAGSSYNEQFF.

The chain is built from TRBV6-6 and TRBJ1-4; D is perhaps TRBD1 (5 bases). Germline-derived CDR1 and CDR2 are MNHNY and SVGAGI (reference sequence). With 0 bases removed from V and 2 bases from J, the gap between germline ends came to 7 bases. CDR3 size: 15 residues. The CDR3 is CASSYSGDTNEKLFF. For the CDR3, the DNA is TGTGCCAGCAGTTACTCGGGGGATACTAATGAAAAACTGTTTTTT.

This clonotype has just a few counts. This chain connects TRBV27 to TRBJ1-1, with D unresolved. Germline loops: CDR1 MNHEY, CDR2 SMNVEV (reference sequence). V lost 3 bases and J lost 2, with 7 bases in between. CDR3 length: 13 amino acids. CDR3 protein: CASSLGLNTEAFF. The CDR3, as DNA: TGTGCCAGCAGTTTGGGTCTAAACACTGAAGCTTTCTTT.

V gene TRBV11-2 combines with J gene TRBJ2-1; D is tentatively TRBD1 or TRBD2 (5 bases each). V dropped 3 bases and J dropped 5 bases, with 14 bases sitting between them. Looked up from germline, CDR1 is SGHAT and CDR2 is FQNNGV. CDR3 length equals 15 residues. The CDR3 loop reads CASSFAPGRNNEQFF. CDR3 nucleotide sequence: TGTGCCAGCAGCTTTGCACCGGGACGAAACAATGAGCAGTTCTTC.

The rearrangement links TRBV18 to TRBJ2-5; 7 bases map to TRBD1. Losses at the gene ends were 6 bases for V and 2 bases for J; bases not matched to a gene: 12. Germline V gene lookup returns CDR1 KGHSH and CDR2 LQKENI. CDR3 length: 16 residues. The CDR3 DNA is TGTGCCAGCTCCCCGAGGGGAGACAGGGCACAAGAGACCCAGTACTTC. Protein: CASSPRGDRAQETQYF.

CDR3 in amino acids: CASSQDGRAANTDTQYF. The DNA of the CDR3 is TGCGCCAGCAGCCAAGATGGCCGTGCTGCCAACACAGATACGCAGTATTTT. The V and J genes are TRBV4-3 and TRBJ2-3; D call uncertain. V dropped 0 bases and J dropped 2 bases, with 15 bases sitting between them. Germline loops: CDR1 LGHNA, CDR2 YSLEER. CDR3 length: 17 residues.